The rows below give T cell receptor beta chains drawn from one sample of a study of cytotoxic CD8 clonotypes in ibrutinib-treated CLL. TCRdb's table, derived via immunoSEQ multiplex PCR, lists solely in-frame clones and lacks some. The sample has just over 200,000 clones, nearly 80% seen once. This specimen was PBMCs, taken after 12 months of ibrutinib treatment. Receptor source: a human donor with chronic lymphocytic leukemia. Both conserved end residues are part of each CDR3. The order of the fields is clone size, D gene, J gene, V gene, CDR3 DNA, CDR3 protein. A D gene is named only where the DNA matches it firmly. Only some rows state a clone size, as once, few, many or a class for expanded clones.

size: .; D: .; J: TRBJ1-1; V: TRBV4-1; DNA: TGCGCCAGCAGCCAAGGACTCAGGGGCCCGGGATACACTGAAGCTTTCTTT; CDR3: CASSQGLRGPGYTEAFF
size: .; D: .; J: TRBJ2-7; V: TRBV7-9; DNA: TGTGCCAGCGGGGTAGACGACTACGAGCAGTACTTC; CDR3: CASGVDDYEQYF
size: .; D: .; J: TRBJ1-6; V: TRBV4-1; DNA: TGCGCCAGCAGCCAAGATCAGGGCATCTATAATTCACCCCTCCACTTT; CDR3: CASSQDQGIYNSPLHF
size: .; D: TRBD2; J: TRBJ2-1; V: TRBV4-1; DNA: TGCGCCAGCAGCCTAGCGGGAGGTAGGGGGCAGTTCTTC; CDR3: CASSLAGGRGQFF
size: .; D: .; J: TRBJ1-6; V: TRBV10-3; DNA: TGTGCCATCAGTGAGTCGTGGGGAGGCTTGGTACAGGGACCGACGAGCTCCTATAATTCACCCCTCCACTTT; CDR3: CAISESWGGLVQGPTSSYNSPLHF
size: .; D: TRBD1; J: TRBJ2-5; V: TRBV28; DNA: TGTGCCAGCAGTCCCGGGAAACAGGGGGCGGAGATCAGGGACCAGTACTTC; CDR3: CASSPGKQGAEIRDQYF
size: .; D: TRBD2; J: TRBJ2-5; V: TRBV5-1; DNA: TGCGCCAGCAGCTTGGAGCCAGCGGGGGGTCTGGAGACCCAGTACTTC; CDR3: CASSLEPAGGLETQYF
size: .; D: .; J: TRBJ2-3; V: TRBV7-6; DNA: TGTGCCAGCAGCGCCCAACTTTACCAGTCTGATACGCAGTATTTT; CDR3: CASSAQLYQSDTQYF
size: once; D: TRBD2; J: TRBJ2-3; V: TRBV6-5; DNA: TGTGCCAGCAGTTCGCCAGCGGGAGGGATAGATACGCAGTATTTT; CDR3: CASSSPAGGIDTQYF
size: .; D: TRBD2; J: TRBJ2-3; V: TRBV5-6; DNA: TGTGCCAGCAGTTTTATATGGACTAGCGTGAAAGATACGCAGTATTTT; CDR3: CASSFIWTSVKDTQYF
size: .; D: .; J: TRBJ1-4; V: TRBV4-1; DNA: TGCGCCAGCAGCCAAGACGGCCGGGGGAGGGGAAATGAAAAACTGTTTTTT; CDR3: CASSQDGRGRGNEKLFF
size: few; D: .; J: TRBJ2-7; V: TRBV27; DNA: TGTGCCAGCAGTTTCTCGAAGGGAACCTACGAGCAGTACTTC; CDR3: CASSFSKGTYEQYF
size: .; D: TRBD1; J: TRBJ2-1; V: TRBV11-2; DNA: TGTGCCAGCAGCATCAGACAGGGGCGCGCCTACAATGAGCAGTTCTTC; CDR3: CASSIRQGRAYNEQFF
size: few; D: .; J: TRBJ2-7; V: TRBV28; DNA: TGTGCCAGCAGTTTATTGGGGGGAGCGGTCTCGCTCGAGCAGTACTTC; CDR3: CASSLLGGAVSLEQYF
size: .; D: TRBD2; J: TRBJ2-7; V: TRBV4-1; DNA: TGCGCCAGCAGCCAAGTGGGTCTAGCGGGGCCCTACGAGCAGTACTTC; CDR3: CASSQVGLAGPYEQYF
size: .; D: .; J: TRBJ2-6; V: TRBV2; DNA: TGTGCCAGCAGTGAGGGGGGTATGGCTGGGGCCAACGTCCTGACTTTC; CDR3: CASSEGGMAGANVLTF
size: .; D: .; J: TRBJ1-5; V: TRBV6-5; DNA: TGTGCCAGCAGCCCGGACGTCAATCAGCCCCAGCATTTT; CDR3: CASSPDVNQPQHF
size: .; D: .; J: TRBJ2-5; V: TRBV6-1; DNA: TGTGCCAGCAGTGAATTTGAGTCAGGGAAAGAGACCCAGTACTTC; CDR3: CASSEFESGKETQYF
size: .; D: .; J: TRBJ1-2; V: TRBV4-2; DNA: TGTGCCAGCAGCCAAGTGGGGTTCGATGGCTACACCTTC; CDR3: CASSQVGFDGYTF
size: .; D: TRBD1; J: TRBJ2-7; V: TRBV18; DNA: TGTGCCAGCTCACCACAGGGACAGGCGAACGAGCAGTACTTC; CDR3: CASSPQGQANEQYF
size: .; D: .; J: TRBJ1-6; V: TRBV6-1; DNA: TGTGCCAGCAGTGAGGGATCCTATAATTCACCCCTCCACTTT; CDR3: CASSEGSYNSPLHF
size: .; D: TRBD1; J: TRBJ1-2; V: TRBV10-3; DNA: TGTGCCATCCGGACAGGGGAGTCAACCTATGGCTACACCTTC; CDR3: CAIRTGESTYGYTF
size: .; D: TRBD2; J: TRBJ2-3; V: TRBV13; DNA: TGTGCCAGCAGCTTAGTTTGGGGGGGAGATACGCAGTATTTT; CDR3: CASSLVWGGDTQYF
size: .; D: .; J: TRBJ2-2; V: TRBV11-3; DNA: TGTGCCAGCAGCTGGGGCGGGGTGAACACCGGGGAGCTGTTTTTT; CDR3: CASSWGGVNTGELFF
size: few; D: .; J: TRBJ1-2; V: TRBV6-6; DNA: TGTGCCAGCAGCCCTCAGGGCTATGGCTACACCTTC; CDR3: CASSPQGYGYTF